Listed below are T cell receptor beta chains from one sample, sequenced in a study of beta chain features in type 1 diabetes. This table comes from immunoSEQ multiplex PCR, and its TCRdb copy is limited to in-frame clones, with some not included. The repertoire has 150,000 to 190,000 clones, approximately 8.1% of them found once; the top ten carry about 0.6%. Specimen: central memory CD4+ T cells from blood. The source is a man in his late teens or twenties in good health. Both conserved end residues are part of each CDR3. Fields, in order: J gene, clone size, V gene, D gene, CDR3 DNA, CDR3 protein. A D gene is named only where the DNA matches it firmly. Not all rows give a size; the values are once, few, many and, for expanded clones, a class.

>TRBJ2-7|NA|TRBV6-1|TRBD1
TGTGCCAGCAGTGAACTGGGACAGCCATTCTACGAGCAGTACTTC
CASSELGQPFYEQYF
>TRBJ2-1|NA|TRBV7-3|TRBD2
TGTGCCAGCAGCCGCAGTCCCGCAGCGGGGCCTTACAATGAGCAGTTCTTC
CASSRSPAAGPYNEQFF
>TRBJ2-3|NA|TRBV11-1|NA
TGTGCCAGCAGCTCCGGACTCCCCCAAGATACGCAGTATTTT
CASSSGLPQDTQYF
>TRBJ1-4|NA|TRBV23-1|NA
TGCGCCAGCAGTCCGCCTTCGGGTAATGAAAAACTGTTTTTT
CASSPPSGNEKLFF
>TRBJ1-4|many|TRBV7-9|TRBD1
TGTGCCAGCAGCCGAGACAGGGCGGCAGGAAAACTGTTTTTT
CASSRDRAAGKLFF
>TRBJ2-1|NA|TRBV6-8|TRBD1
TGTGCCAGCGGTGGACAGGGGGCAGACAATGAGCAGTTCTTC
CASGGQGADNEQFF
>TRBJ1-4|NA|TRBV5-4|TRBD1
TGTGCCAGCAGCTTGAGGGGGCCAGGGGAAAAACTGTTTTTT
CASSLRGPGEKLFF
>TRBJ2-1|few|TRBV7-2|TRBD1
TGTGCCAGCAGCTTAGAGGTGACAGGGGACAATGAGCAGTTCTTC
CASSLEVTGDNEQFF
>TRBJ1-2|NA|TRBV6-1|NA
TGTGCCAGCAGCAGGGAGGGAGTTGGCTACACCTTC
CASSREGVGYTF
>TRBJ2-1|NA|TRBV6-6|TRBD2
TGTGCCAGCAGCCCACAGGGACTAGCGGTGGTGGGGTTCTTC
CASSPQGLAVVGFF
>TRBJ2-5|few|TRBV29-1|TRBD1
TGCAGCGTTGAAGGGGGGACAGTGAAAGAGACCCAGTACTTC
CSVEGGTVKETQYF
>TRBJ1-1|few|TRBV19|TRBD1
TGTGCCAGTAGTATTATGAGACAGGGGGCGAACACTGAAGCTTTCTTT
CASSIMRQGANTEAFF
>TRBJ1-3|NA|TRBV7-9|TRBD1
TGTGCCAGCAGCTCGACAGGGAGCTCCTCTGGAAACACCATATATTTT
CASSSTGSSSGNTIYF
>TRBJ2-1|few|TRBV15|TRBD2
TGTGCCACCAGCAGAGTTAAGGCAGCGGGAGAGAACAATGAGCAGTTCTTC
CATSRVKAAGENNEQFF
>TRBJ1-1|NA|TRBV5-1|NA
TGCGCCAGCAGCTTGATGGCTAACACTGAAGCTTTCTTT
CASSLMANTEAFF
>TRBJ2-5|many|TRBV18|TRBD1
TGTGCCAGCTCACCGGACAGGGGGTCGGAGACCCAGTACTTC
CASSPDRGSETQYF
>TRBJ2-3|NA|TRBV5-5|TRBD1
TGTGCCAGCAGCCATCGACAGGGGGTCACAGATACGCAGTATTTT
CASSHRQGVTDTQYF
>TRBJ2-5|few|TRBV7-8|NA
TGTGCCACCCTCCGTCTCGAGACCCCCTCGTTTCAGGGCCAGTACTTC
CATLRLETPSFQGQYF
>TRBJ1-2|NA|TRBV13|NA
TGTGCCAGCAGCAACCGGGAGAACTATGGCTACACCTTC
CASSNRENYGYTF
>TRBJ1-2|NA|TRBV18|TRBD1
TGTGCCAGCTCACCAAATGGACAGGGCGGGAGCTATGGCTACACCTTC
CASSPNGQGGSYGYTF
>TRBJ1-5|NA|TRBV19|TRBD1
TGTGCCAGTAGCGACAGGGGAAGCAATCAGCCCCAGCATTTT
CASSDRGSNQPQHF
>TRBJ1-4|NA|TRBV4-3|TRBD1
TGCGCCAGCAGCGATACAGGGGCTCCTAATGAAAAACTGTTTTTT
CASSDTGAPNEKLFF
>TRBJ2-3|NA|TRBV2|TRBD2
TGTGCCAGCAAACCTAGCGGGAGTACGCAGTATTTT
CASKPSGSTQYF
>TRBJ2-1|few|TRBV7-2|TRBD2
TGTGCCAGCAGGGCGGGCGGGAGCTCCTACAATGAGCAGTTCTTC
CASRAGGSSYNEQFF
>TRBJ1-1|many|TRBV14|NA
TGTGCCAGCAGCCAAGATCCGCCAGTCAACACTGAAGCTTTCTTT
CASSQDPPVNTEAFF
>TRBJ2-7|NA|TRBV7-9|TRBD1
TGTGCCAGCAGCCAAGGGGGCCTCTCCTACGAGCAGTACTTC
CASSQGGLSYEQYF
>TRBJ2-5|NA|TRBV30|NA
TGTGCCTGGAGTAAGAGAGAACAAGAGACCCAGTACTTC
CAWSKREQETQYF
>TRBJ2-7|NA|TRBV5-1|NA
TGCGCCAGCAGCCCCTATACTGGGCCAGGGGCGGGCGAGCAGTACTTC
CASSPYTGPGAGEQYF
>TRBJ2-6|NA|TRBV5-4|TRBD2
TGTGCCAGCAGCCCTGGAATCCTTAGCGGGGCGTTGCAGGGGGCCAACGTCCTGACTTTC
CASSPGILSGALQGANVLTF
>TRBJ1-4|NA|TRBV2|NA
TGTGCCAGCAGCGGTATGACTAATGAAAAACTGTTTTTT
CASSGMTNEKLFF
>TRBJ1-4|NA|TRBV12-5|TRBD1
TGTGCTAGTGGTCTAAGACAGGGGGCAAGGGAAAAACTGTTTTTT
CASGLRQGAREKLFF
>TRBJ1-2|NA|TRBV21-1|NA
TGTGCCAGCAGCAACTGCCCCGGGACAGGAGCCGATGGCTACACCTTC
CASSNCPGTGADGYTF
>TRBJ2-6|many|TRBV18|NA
TGTGCCAGCTCACCATCAGGGGCGGCGTCTGGGGCCAACGTCCTGACTTTC
CASSPSGAASGANVLTF
>TRBJ2-3|few|TRBV28|TRBD2
TGTGCCAGCAGTGCCCCGGGACTAGCGGATACGCAGTATTTT
CASSAPGLADTQYF
>TRBJ1-2|few|TRBV6-5|NA
TGTGCCAGCAGTTACAGGACAGCCGTGGGATATGGCTACACCTTC
CASSYRTAVGYGYTF
>TRBJ1-5|few|TRBV6-6|NA
TGTGCCAGCTACTGGGGGGGCGGCAATCAGCCCCAGCATTTT
CASYWGGGNQPQHF
>TRBJ2-7|NA|TRBV6-1|NA
TGTGCCAGCAGTGAATCCGGCTACGAGCAGTACTTC
CASSESGYEQYF
>TRBJ1-1|few|TRBV27|TRBD1
TGTGCCAGCAGTTATGTTGACAGGGTGAACACTGAAGCTTTCTTT
CASSYVDRVNTEAFF
>TRBJ2-3|few|TRBV5-4|TRBD1
TGTGCCAGCAGCCCGATGACAGGGGCAGATACGCAGTATTTT
CASSPMTGADTQYF
>TRBJ2-2|NA|TRBV4-2|NA
TGTGCCAGCAGCCAAGAAAGGCAGGCCGGGGAGCTGTTTTTT
CASSQERQAGELFF
>TRBJ2-7|NA|TRBV6-6|NA
TGTGCCAGCAGAACCAGCGGTACCTACGAGCAGTACTTC
CASRTSGTYEQYF
>TRBJ2-1|many|TRBV10-3|NA
TGTGCCATCAGTGATGTGCCGGGGGGCGGGCATGAGCAGTTCTTC
CAISDVPGGGHEQFF
>TRBJ2-2|NA|TRBV6-5|NA
TGTGCCGCCCGAGGGGGGGGAACCAACACCGGGGAGCTGTTTTTT
CAARGGGTNTGELFF
>TRBJ1-2|few|TRBV7-2|NA
TGTGCCAGCAGCTTAAGAGGGATAGTAGGCTACACCTTC
CASSLRGIVGYTF
>TRBJ1-2|NA|TRBV11-2|NA
TGTGCCAGCAGCCCAGGGAATGGGTTTCATGGCTACACCTTC
CASSPGNGFHGYTF
>TRBJ2-3|few|TRBV9|NA
TGTGCCAGCAGCGTTACTTCAGATACGCAGTATTTT
CASSVTSDTQYF
>TRBJ2-1|NA|TRBV7-2|TRBD2
TGTGCCAGCAGCAAAGTGGTACTAGCGGGGGGGGATGAGCAGTTCTTC
CASSKVVLAGGDEQFF
>TRBJ2-7|NA|TRBV6-5|NA
TGTGCCAGCAAGATGACTGATGGTTACGAGCAGTACTTC
CASKMTDGYEQYF
>TRBJ1-6|few|TRBV29-1|TRBD1
TGCAGCGTTGCCATTGCCGGGACAGTAAATTCACCCCTCCACTTT
CSVAIAGTVNSPLHF
>TRBJ2-7|few|TRBV10-3|TRBD1
TGTGCCATCAATGAGGGACAGGACATCTACGAGCAGTACTTC
CAINEGQDIYEQYF